The 17 T cell receptor beta chains listed next were all sequenced from one sample in a study of metastatic and nonmetastatic thyroid tumors. All patients were untreated before thyroid surgery. TCRdb reanalyzed the PCR reads via MiXCR. The sample has 11,000 or so clones; about 12% are singletons. The sample was blood. The receptors were gathered from a female donor with papillary thyroid cancer or a benign thyroid nodule (not recorded which). Some clones in this sample may be carry-over from other donors' samples.

V is TRBV5-4 and J is TRBJ2-7; 7 nucleotides align to TRBD1. The ends lost 3 bases at V and 0 bases at J; junction bases unmatched: 6. CDR3 length equals 15 residues. Germline V CDR1 and CDR2: SGHNT, YYREEE (reference sequence). The CDR3 spells CASSWEQGISYEQYF. The CDR3, as DNA: TGTGCCAGCAGCTGGGAACAGGGGATCTCCTACGAGCAGTACTTC.

This clone was counted between two and nine times. V gene TRBV10-1 combines with J gene TRBJ2-7; TRBD1 might be the D (6 bases). V shed 2 bases and J shed 2 bases, with 10 bases lying between them. The CDR3 spans 14 residues. The germline gives CDR1 WNHNN, CDR2 SYGVQD (reference sequence). CDR3 coding DNA: TGCGCCAGCAGTGAGGGTGGACAGCCCTACGAGCAGTACTTC. Translated, it gives CASSEGGQPYEQYF.

This clone was picked up many times. The chain couples TRBV5-6 to TRBJ2-1; either TRBD1 or TRBD2 may supply D (5 bases each). CDR1 is SGHDT, CDR2 YYEEEE, per germline. The CDR3 is 14 residues long. The V end lost 4 bases, the J end lost 1 base, and 9 bases lay between the germline ends. CDR3 in amino acids: CASSHRRSYNEQFF. DNA for the CDR3: TGTGCCAGCAGCCACAGGAGGTCCTACAATGAGCAGTTCTTC.

This clone was seen repeatedly, ten times or more. The genes are TRBV6-1 and TRBJ2-1, with TRBD2 matching 8 bases. J was trimmed by 13 bases and V by 11 bases; bases with no gene match: 16. CDR1 and CDR2 (germline): MNHNS, SASEGT. The CDR3 loop spans 13 amino acids. The CDR3 DNA reads TGTGCCCCGTCTCCGGGGGGGGGGCGCAATCAGTTCTTC. Translation: CAPSPGGGRNQFF.

This clone was seen many times. The chain links TRBV20-1 to TRBJ2-5; D might be TRBD1 or TRBD2, each matching 7 bases. With 0 bases removed from V and 5 bases from J, the gap between germline ends came to 13 bases. The CDR3 totals 14 residues. The germline V gene encodes CDR1 DFQATT and CDR2 SNEGSKA (reference sequence). CDR3 sequence reads: CSARDRQGGETQYF. The DNA for the CDR3 is TGCAGTGCTAGAGACCGACAGGGAGGGGAGACCCAGTACTTC.

This clone showed up many times. This chain uses TRBV5-5 with TRBJ2-7; D may correspond to TRBD1 or TRBD2 (5 bases each). The CDR3 runs 15 residues. Trimming shortened V by 4 bases and J by 2 bases, and 16 bases separated the two germline ends. Germline values: CDR1 SGHKS, CDR2 YYEKEE (reference sequence). CDR3 in amino acids: CASSEPGPLAYEQYF. The CDR3 DNA follows: TGTGCCAGCAGCGAACCGGGACCCCTCGCCTACGAGCAGTACTTC. Complete variable domain (other parts from reference TRBV5-5 and TRBJ2-7): DAGVTQSPTHLIKTRGQQVTLRCSPISGHKSVSWYQQVLGQGPQFIFQYYEKEERGRGNFPDRFSARQFPNYSSELNVNALLLGDSALYLCASSEPGPLAYEQYFGPGTRLTVT.

This clone was counted ten times or more. The chain carries TRBV4-1 and TRBJ2-3; 9 bases are a match to TRBD1. The CDR3 sequence is 16 residues long. CDR1 is MGHRA, CDR2 YSYEKL, per germline. V lost 0 bases and J lost 4; bases outside the gene matches: 5. This CDR3 reads CASSQDRGQGPDTQYF. The CDR3 DNA follows: TGCGCCAGCAGCCAAGATCGGGGACAGGGCCCAGATACGCAGTATTTT.

The table lists this clone with a few counts. This chain connects TRBV6-1 to TRBJ1-6; the D is unclear. V lost 10 bases, J lost 4 bases, and 8 bases lay in between. CDR3 length: 12 amino acids. CDR1 is MNHNS and CDR2 is SASEGT in the germline V gene. The CDR3 nucleotides are TGTGCCACCACGGCGTATAATTCACCCCTCCACTTT. This codes for CATTAYNSPLHF.

This clone has at least ten counts. This CDR3 is CASLAGTGLTGELFF. The CDR3 DNA reads as TGTGCCAGCCTTGCCGGGACAGGGCTAACCGGGGAGCTGTTTTTT. The chain recombines TRBV2 with TRBJ2-2; 9 nucleotides line up with TRBD1. Germline CDR1 is SNHLY and CDR2 is FYNNEI. CDR3 length equals 15 residues. Germline trimming cut 8 bases from V and 5 bases from J; bases unmatched to any gene: 9.

V gene TRBV30 combines with J gene TRBJ2-7; 9 positions match TRBD1. CDR3 length: 15 residues. Losses at the gene ends were 0 bases for V and 1 base for J; bases not matched to a gene: 4. Germline assignment: CDR1 GTSNPN and CDR2 SVGIG (reference sequence). CDR3 nucleotides: TGTGCCTGGAGTGTAGGGGGACAGGGATCCTACGAGCAGTACTTC. Translated, it gives CAWSVGGQGSYEQYF.

The CDR3 bases are TGTGCCAGCAGCCAGAGGGGGCGCGGGGATACGCAGTATTTT. It is translated as CASSQRGRGDTQYF. J is TRBJ2-3 and V is TRBV7-2, with TRBD1 matching 7 bases. CDR3 length: 14 amino acids. CDR1 is SGHTA, CDR2 FQGNSA, per germline. V was clipped by 5 bases and J by 6 bases; unmatched bases: 8.

This chain uses TRBV6-4 with TRBJ2-2; 9 bases map to TRBD1. Germline V CDR1 and CDR2: MRHNA, SNTAGT. The CDR3 length is 17 residues. V shed 5 bases, J shed 2 bases, and the junction held 9 bases outside the gene matches. The CDR3 bases are TGTGCCAGCAGTCGTTTCGGGACAGGGTCTAACACCGGGGAGCTGTTTTTT. This gives the protein CASSRFGTGSNTGELFF.

This clone has a count of ten or more. The chain uses TRBV20-1 and TRBJ2-3, with 7 nucleotides matching TRBD2. Unmatched junction bases numbered 6, after V lost 4 bases and J lost 2 bases. Germline CDR1 is DFQATT and CDR2 is SNEGSKA (reference sequence). The CDR3 runs 14 residues. CDR3 loop: CSANSGGITDTQYF. CDR3 DNA sequence: TGCAGTGCTAATTCGGGGGGAATCACAGATACGCAGTATTTT.

At least ten counts were recorded for this clone. The V gene is TRBV3-1, the J gene TRBJ2-3; 10 bases line up with TRBD2. J lost 0 bases, V lost 4 bases, and 4 bases had no gene match. Germline loops: CDR1 LGHDT, CDR2 YNNKEL (reference sequence). The CDR3 is 16 amino acids. CDR3 nucleotide sequence: TGTGCCAGCAGCCGGACTAGCGGCTCTAGCACAGATACGCAGTATTTT. It is translated as CASSRTSGSSTDTQYF.

This clone was observed many times. V and J are TRBV7-3 and TRBJ2-5; 11 bases map to TRBD1. Looked up from germline, CDR1 is SGHTA and CDR2 is FQGTGA. With V trimmed by 5 bases and J by 5 bases, 7 bases remained unmatched. The CDR3 contains 15 residues. The CDR3 sequence: CASSPQGQGAETQYF. CDR3 in DNA: TGTGCCAGCAGCCCTCAAGGACAGGGGGCGGAGACCCAGTACTTC.

This clone was counted many times. The J gene is TRBJ1-1, the V gene TRBV5-6; weak D call: TRBD1 (6 bases). The CDR3 spans 13 residues. With 4 bases removed from V and 11 bases from J, the gap between germline ends came to 18 bases. Germline V gene sequence: CDR1 SGHDT, CDR2 YYEEEE. CDR3: CASSPTGLGEAFF. Written as DNA, the CDR3 is TGTGCCAGCAGCCCCACAGGGTTGGGTGAGGCTTTCTTT.

This clone has just one count. V gene TRBV20-1 combines with J gene TRBJ1-1, with 12 bases that match TRBD1. The germline CDR1 and CDR2 sequences are DFQATT and SNEGSKA (reference sequence). The CDR3 runs to 15 residues. V was pared by 0 bases and J by 7 bases, with 6 bases of the junction left unmatched. The CDR3 loop reads CSAREGQGARGEAFF. CDR3 coding DNA: TGCAGTGCTAGAGAGGGACAGGGGGCGCGGGGTGAAGCTTTCTTT.